The 19 T cell receptor beta chains below come from one sample, sequenced in a study of blood T cell repertoires in COVID-19. Sequencing was performed with immunoSEQ multiplex PCR; in TCRdb, only in-frame clones are kept and a portion is missing. Of about 120,000 clones listed, 75% to 90% are singletons. Sequencing was carried out using peripheral blood. All receptors derive from a human donor in a cohort sampled during active COVID-19.

The CDR3 nucleotides are TGTGCCAGCAGTGGTAGTCGCCGGGACAGGCAATTCTACGAGCAGTACTTC. Protein sequence: CASSGSRRDRQFYEQYF. The rearrangement links TRBV2 to TRBJ2-7; 8 bases map to TRBD1. CDR1 is SNHLY, CDR2 FYNNEI, per germline. The CDR3 is 17 amino acids. The J segment lost 3 bases and the V segment lost 4 bases, leaving 14 bases of the junction unmatched.

The chain joins TRBV9 to TRBJ2-7, with 8 nucleotides matching TRBD1. CDR3 size: 15 residues. Per germline, CDR1 SGDLS and CDR2 YYNGEE. Trimming removed 0 bases from V and 3 bases from J; junction bases left unmatched: 5. DNA of the CDR3: TGTGCCAGCAGCGTAGGAGGACAGGGACTCTACGAGCAGTACTTC. Translation gives CASSVGGQGLYEQYF.

This chain uses TRBV6-2 or TRBV6-3 with TRBJ2-3, with 7 bases aligning to TRBD1. The germline gives CDR1 MNHEY, CDR2 SVGEGT. This CDR3 region has 15 residues. The junction had 9 bases not matched to a gene; V was cut back by 6 bases and J by 3 bases. CDR3 bases: TGTGCCAGCAGCCACACAGGGGTTGGTACAGATACGCAGTATTTT. Its translation: CASSHTGVGTDTQYF.

This chain links TRBV28 with TRBJ1-1; D perhaps matches TRBD1 (6 bases). Trimming took off 5 bases at V and 4 bases at J, with 14 bases between the two ends. From germline, CDR1 is MDHEN and CDR2 SYDVKM. The CDR3 covers 14 residues. The DNA of the CDR3 is TGTGCCAGCAGTGCCCAGGGGTGGAGCACTGAAGCTTTCTTT. Translating it yields CASSAQGWSTEAFF.

The chain joins TRBV18 to TRBJ1-2; no definite D call. V was shortened by 4 bases and J by 2 bases, with 17 bases between the two germline ends. From germline, CDR1 is KGHSH and CDR2 LQKENI. The CDR3 runs to 16 residues. CDR3 protein: CASSLMASITNYGYTF. The CDR3 DNA follows: TGTGCCAGCTCACTGATGGCCAGTATCACGAACTATGGCTACACCTTC.

V usage is TRBV15 and J usage is TRBJ2-7; D is undetermined. This CDR3 spans 14 amino acids. V lost 0 bases, J lost 5 bases, and 11 bases lay in between. The germline V gene encodes CDR1 LNHNV and CDR2 YYDKDF (reference sequence). CDR3 in amino acids: CATSREGRFNEQYF. The CDR3 DNA is TGTGCCACCAGCAGAGAGGGCAGGTTCAACGAGCAGTACTTC.

V is TRBV7-2 and J is TRBJ2-3, with 12 nucleotides matching TRBD2. The germline CDR1 and CDR2 sequences are SGHTA and FQGNSA. The CDR3 has 14 amino acids. Trimming cost V 8 bases and J 2 bases; bases outside gene matches: 2. The CDR3 protein is CASGLAGPTDTQYF. The CDR3 DNA sequence: TGTGCCAGCGGACTAGCGGGACCCACAGATACGCAGTATTTT. The full variable domain, with the rest looked up from reference TRBV7-2 and TRBJ2-3, is GAGVSQSPSNKVTEKGKDVELRCDPISGHTALYWYRQSLGQGLEFLIYFQGNSAPDKSGLPSDRFSAERTGGSVSTLTIQRTQQEDSAVYLCASGLAGPTDTQYFGPGTRLTVL.

V and J are TRBV11-2 and TRBJ2-7; D is possibly TRBD1 (5 bases). Germline V gene sequence: CDR1 SGHAT, CDR2 FQNNGV. Trimming took off 5 bases at V and 5 bases at J, with 22 bases between the two ends. The CDR3 length is 16 residues. Here the CDR3 DNA reads TGTGCCAGCAGCCCGACGCCGGACAAAAATTTCAACGAGCAGTACTTC. Translation: CASSPTPDKNFNEQYF.

The genes are TRBV7-2 and TRBJ2-1; 10 nucleotides align to TRBD2. The length of the CDR3 is 16 residues. Looked up from germline, CDR1 is SGHTA and CDR2 is FQGNSA. After removal of 1 base from V and 2 bases from J, the junction contained 2 bases not matched to a gene. For the CDR3, the DNA is TGTGCCAGCAGCTTAGTAGCGGGGGGTACCTACAATGAGCAGTTCTTC. Translated: CASSLVAGGTYNEQFF.

The rearrangement links TRBV7-9 to TRBJ2-3, with TRBD2 as a possible D gene (6 bases). V dropped 4 bases and J dropped 2 bases, with 13 bases sitting between them. The CDR3 spans 15 residues. Per the germline V gene, CDR1 is SEHNR and CDR2 is FQNEAQ (reference sequence). The CDR3 coding sequence is TGTGCCAGCAGCTCCCCTGGGGGGATCACAGATACGCAGTATTTT. Amino acids: CASSSPGGITDTQYF.

The V call is TRBV3-1 (or the pseudogene TRBV3-2), the J call TRBJ1-2, with 8 bases aligning to TRBD1. Germline-derived CDR1 and CDR2 are LGHDT and YNNKEL (reference sequence). The length of the CDR3 is 14 residues. V lost 3 bases and J lost 7; bases outside the gene matches: 7. The CDR3 DNA follows: TGTGCCAGCAGCCAGACAGGGGTCAGGGGTGGCTACACCTTC. Translated: CASSQTGVRGGYTF.

The chain employs TRBV30 and TRBJ1-5; no firm D call. The germline V gene has CDR1 GTSNPN and CDR2 SVGIG (reference sequence). The CDR3 is 13 amino acids. Trimming removed 5 bases from V and 2 bases from J, with 10 bases in between. CDR3 sequence: CAWGLRGNQPQHF. CDR3 nucleotide sequence: TGTGCCTGGGGTCTGCGGGGCAATCAGCCCCAGCATTTT.

This rearrangement joins TRBV6-5 to TRBJ1-2, with D unresolved. This CDR3 is 12 amino acids long. With 5 bases removed from V and 3 bases from J, the gap between germline ends came to 7 bases. Germline V gene lookup returns CDR1 MNHEY and CDR2 SVGAGI. This chain's CDR3 is CASSPSDYGYTF. The CDR3 coding sequence is TGTGCCAGCAGTCCTTCAGACTATGGCTACACCTTC.

The rearrangement joins TRBV7-9 to TRBJ2-7, with TRBD2 as a possible D gene (7 bases). The germline V and J ends were trimmed by 7 bases and 2 bases, with 12 bases remaining between them. CDR3 length equals 13 residues. From germline, CDR1 is SEHNR and CDR2 FQNEAQ (reference sequence). The CDR3 nucleotides read TGTGCCAGCACCAAGGGGGGGACCTACGAGCAGTACTTC. Its translation: CASTKGGTYEQYF. Full variable domain (remainder filled in from reference TRBV7-9 and TRBJ2-7): DTGVSQNPRHKITKRGQNVTFRCDPISEHNRLYWYRQTLGQGPEFLTYFQNEAQLEKSRLLSDRFSAERPKGSFSTLEIQRTEQGDSAMYLCASTKGGTYEQYFGPGTRLTVT.

V usage is TRBV28 and J usage is TRBJ1-4; no firm D call. The V end lost 6 bases, the J end lost 8 bases, and 7 bases lay between the germline ends. Germline CDR1 MDHEN, CDR2 SYDVKM. The CDR3 contains 11 residues. CDR3 DNA sequence: TGTGCCAGCAGGTCCGGGGAAAAACTGTTTTTT. Its protein product is CASRSGEKLFF.

V is TRBV4-3 and J is TRBJ2-1; D is perhaps TRBD1 (6 bases). V lost 0 bases to trimming and J lost 3 bases, with 9 bases between them. Per the germline V gene, CDR1 is LGHNA and CDR2 is YSLEER. The CDR3 extends over 15 amino acids. The CDR3 DNA reads TGCGCCAGCAGCCAAGATAGGGGGTTCTACAATGAGCAGTTCTTC. The encoded protein is CASSQDRGFYNEQFF.

This chain connects TRBV12-5 to TRBJ2-1; 8 bases agree with TRBD2. Per the germline V gene, CDR1 is LGHNT and CDR2 is FRNRAP. The CDR3 is 17 residues long. J lost 5 bases, V lost 6 bases, and 15 bases had no gene match. CDR3 bases: TGTGCTAGTGGCCCCCGACTAGCGCACCTGCAAAACAATGAGCAGTTCTTC. This codes for CASGPRLAHLQNNEQFF. The full variable domain, its missing parts supplied by reference TRBV12-5 and TRBJ2-1, is DARVTQTPRHKVTEMGQEVTMRCQPILGHNTVFWYRQTMMQGLELLAYFRNRAPLDDSGMPKDRFSAEMPDATLATLKIQPSEPRDSAVYFCASGPRLAHLQNNEQFFGPGTRLTVL.

The rearrangement joins TRBV28 to TRBJ1-3; maybe TRBD1 (5 bases). CDR3 length: 18 amino acids. CDR1 and CDR2 (germline): MDHEN, SYDVKM. The V end lost 5 bases, the J end lost 0 bases, and 20 bases lay between the germline ends. CDR3 in DNA: TGTGCCAGCAGTCCACCTATCGGGGGGTTGCGCTCTGGAAACACCATATATTTT. Translating it yields CASSPPIGGLRSGNTIYF.

The table lists this clone with a count of one. The rearrangement joins TRBV6-6 to TRBJ1-6, with 10 bases matching TRBD1. CDR3 size: 16 residues. Germline values: CDR1 MNHNY, CDR2 SVGAGI (reference sequence). V gave up 6 bases and J gave up 8 bases; unmatched junction bases: 10. The CDR3 DNA reads TGTGCCAGCAGCCATCTGGGGACAGGGGATGATTCACCCCTCCACTTT. This gives the protein CASSHLGTGDDSPLHF.